These 18 T cell receptor beta chains were all obtained from the same sample, sequenced in a study of T cell responses to AZD1222 COVID-19 vaccine. Libraries were prepared by immunoSEQ multiplex PCR; TCRdb keeps only in-frame clonotypes and omits some of them. The top ten clones hold 14% of a sample with over 95,000 clones, 84% of them seen once. This specimen consisted of peripheral blood, obtained 28 days after the second AZD1222 dose. The receptors shown here come from an adult who received the AZD1222 COVID-19 vaccine.

The chain employs TRBV7-2 and TRBJ1-1, with D uncertain. The V end lost 4 bases, the J end lost 3 bases, and 9 bases lay between the germline ends. This CDR3 is built from 13 residues. The germline V gene has CDR1 SGHTA and CDR2 FQGNSA. The CDR3 region has the DNA TGTGCCAGCAGCTCCGACTTATACACTGAAGCTTTCTTT. Protein sequence: CASSSDLYTEAFF.

V and J are TRBV4-3 and TRBJ2-1; D gene unclear. Germline V gene lookup returns CDR1 LGHNA and CDR2 YSLEER. The V end was cut by 6 bases, the J end by 12 bases, with 18 bases between. The CDR3 has 13 residues. The CDR3 region is CASSSGPETVQFF. The CDR3 DNA reads TGCGCCAGCAGTTCAGGACCCGAGACTGTGCAGTTCTTC.

V gene TRBV7-2 combines with J gene TRBJ1-6, with a tentative D call TRBD1 (5 bases). Trimming removed 1 base from V and 7 bases from J, with 8 bases in between. The CDR3 runs to 14 residues. CDR1 and CDR2 from the germline V gene are SGHTA and FQGNSA. CDR3 region: CASSLVKGNSPLHF. The CDR3 DNA reads TGTGCCAGCAGCTTAGTCAAGGGGAATTCACCCCTCCACTTT.

This clone occurred a few times. The rearrangement links TRBV7-9 to TRBJ2-3; D possibly corresponds to TRBD1 (6 bases). V was cut by 0 bases and J by 0 bases, with 13 bases left in between. Germline V gene sequence: CDR1 SEHNR, CDR2 FQNEAQ (reference sequence). The CDR3 runs to 17 residues. The CDR3 coding sequence is TGTGCCAGCAGCTTAGCGCGGCCAGGGGCTAGCACAGATACGCAGTATTTT. It translates to CASSLARPGASTDTQYF.

The chain uses TRBV5-8 and TRBJ2-7; D may be TRBD1 (5 bases). Trimming stripped 0 bases from V and 2 bases from J, with 12 bases between. Germline loops: CDR1 SGHTS, CDR2 YDEGEE. The CDR3 spans 15 residues. CDR3 bases: TGTGCCAGCAGCTTGGCCCCTGGACAAACCTACGAGCAGTACTTC. Translating gives CASSLAPGQTYEQYF. The whole variable domain, remainder taken from reference TRBV5-8 and TRBJ2-7, is EAGVTQSPTHLIKTRGQQATLRCSPISGHTSVYWYQQALGLGLQFLLWYDEGEERNRGNFPPRFSGRQFPNYSSELNVNALELEDSALYLCASSLAPGQTYEQYFGPGTRLTVT.

The chain employs TRBV2 and TRBJ1-2; unclear D gene. V was clipped by 2 bases and J by 8 bases, with 18 bases between them. CDR1 and CDR2 from the germline V gene are SNHLY and FYNNEI. This CDR3 has 15 residues. CDR3 protein: CASSELSGIRGGYTF. DNA for the CDR3: TGTGCCAGCAGTGAACTTTCTGGCATACGGGGAGGCTACACCTTC. Filled out from reference TRBV2 and TRBJ1-2, the complete variable domain reads EPEVTQTPSHQVTQMGQEVILRCVPISNHLYFYWYRQILGQKVEFLVSFYNNEISEKSEIFDDQFSVERPDGSNFTLKIRSTKLEDSAMYFCASSELSGIRGGYTFGSGTRLTVV.

This clone was observed a single time. The V gene is TRBV18, the J gene TRBJ1-1; TRBD1 agrees at 11 bases. V dropped 6 bases and J dropped 4; count of bases not matched to a gene: 4. Germline CDR1 and CDR2: KGHSH and LQKENI. The CDR3 contains 14 residues. The CDR3 DNA reads as TGTGCCAGCTCCCCGGACAGGGGGCCCACTGAAGCTTTCTTT. Amino acids: CASSPDRGPTEAFF.

The chain carries TRBV10-2 and TRBJ1-1, with D maybe TRBD1 (5 bases). Germline CDR1 reads WSHSY; CDR2 reads SAAADI. The germline V and J ends were trimmed by 6 bases and 0 bases, with 11 bases remaining between them. There are 14 residues in the CDR3. CDR3 sequence reads: CASRGTAMNTEAFF. The CDR3 region has the DNA TGCGCCAGCAGGGGGACGGCCATGAACACTGAAGCTTTCTTT.

The chain links TRBV5-4 to TRBJ1-4; D not certain. Germline assignment: CDR1 SGHNT and CDR2 YYREEE (reference sequence). Trimming removed 3 bases at V and 7 bases at J, with 13 bases between. The CDR3 loop spans 14 amino acids. In nucleotides, the CDR3 is TGTGCCAGCAGCTCGTGGACCAGTGCTGAAAAACTGTTTTTT. It is translated as CASSSWTSAEKLFF.

The count of this clone is one. V usage is TRBV7-2 and J usage is TRBJ2-7; 7 positions match TRBD1. J gave up 3 bases and V 5 bases, and 7 bases lay outside the gene matches. This CDR3 comprises 14 residues. In germline, CDR1 is SGHTA, CDR2 FQGNSA. CDR3 protein: CASSQGVGLYEQYF. The CDR3 region has the DNA TGTGCCAGCAGCCAGGGGGTGGGCCTCTACGAGCAGTACTTC.

This clone has only a few counts. This chain connects TRBV19 to TRBJ1-2, with 7 positions matching TRBD1. V lost 4 bases to trimming and J lost 3 bases; unmatched junction nucleotides: 17. Germline loops: CDR1 LNHDA, CDR2 SQIVND (reference sequence). The CDR3 totals 18 residues. The CDR3 protein is CASSTSPRQGFHYYGYTF. The CDR3 DNA sequence: TGTGCCAGTAGTACCTCTCCCCGACAGGGATTTCACTACTATGGCTACACCTTC.

This clone appeared a single time. This chain uses TRBV19 with TRBJ1-1; TRBD1 matches 9 bases. Trimming took 8 bases from V and 8 from J; bases not matched to a gene: 9. CDR3 length equals 13 residues. Germline CDR1 reads LNHDA; CDR2 reads SQIVND (reference sequence). The CDR3 region is CASSRDRVGEAFF. The CDR3 region has the DNA TGTGCCAGTTCCCGGGACAGGGTTGGAGAAGCTTTCTTT.

The CDR3: CASSSHQGGEKLFF. The CDR3 DNA follows: TGTGCCAGCAGTTCCCATCAGGGTGGAGAAAAACTGTTTTTT. The rearrangement uses TRBV28 and TRBJ1-4; possible D gene TRBD1, 5 bases. The V and J ends lost 4 bases and 8 bases respectively, with 14 bases between them. CDR3 length: 14 residues. Germline CDR1 reads MDHEN; CDR2 reads SYDVKM.

The chain recombines TRBV21-1 with TRBJ1-4; no check of the table's D call, TRBD1, against the DNA was made. TRBV21-1 is recorded as a pseudogene. This CDR3 has 17 amino acids. Written as DNA, the CDR3 is TGTGCCAGCAGCCAGGTACAGGGGGCGAAGACTAATGAAAAACTGTTTTTT. Protein: CASSQVQGAKTNEKLFF.

This clone was counted between two and nine times. The gene calls are TRBV5-1 and TRBJ1-5, with D possibly being TRBD1 (5 bases). CDR3 length: 13 residues. Trimming pared 4 bases from V and 9 bases from J, leaving 14 bases between. Germline V gene data show CDR1 as SGHRS and CDR2 as YFSETQ. This CDR3 is CASSGDGEGPQHF. The DNA for the CDR3 is TGCGCCAGCAGCGGGGACGGCGAGGGGCCCCAGCATTTT.

In this sample, this clone turned up once. The chain carries TRBV29-1 and TRBJ1-1; 7 positions agree with TRBD1. The germline V gene has CDR1 SQVTM and CDR2 ANQGSEA. The ends lost 7 bases at V and 4 bases at J; junction bases unmatched: 9. The CDR3 covers 13 residues. Here the CDR3 reads CSAPQGEGTEAFF. DNA for the CDR3: TGCAGCGCGCCTCAGGGGGAGGGCACTGAAGCTTTCTTT.

The V call is TRBV5-4, the J call TRBJ1-1; D ambiguous. CDR1 is SGHNT and CDR2 is YYREEE in the germline V gene (reference sequence). The ends were cut back, 1 base at V and 7 bases at J, with 14 bases in the middle. There are 14 residues in the CDR3. The CDR3 bases are TGTGCCAGCAGCTTGAACGGTGTCCCAGGTGAAGCTTTCTTT. Translation: CASSLNGVPGEAFF. Looking up the rest from reference TRBV5-4 and TRBJ1-1 gives the full variable domain: ETGVTQSPTHLIKTRGQQVTLRCSSQSGHNTVSWYQQALGQGPQFIFQYYREEENGRGNFPPRFSGLQFPNYSSELNVNALELDDSALYLCASSLNGVPGEAFFGQGTRLTVV.

This chain links TRBV5-1 with TRBJ2-1, with D possibly TRBD2 on 6 matching bases. The CDR3 extends over 15 amino acids. Per the germline V gene, CDR1 is SGHRS and CDR2 is YFSETQ. The V end was cut by 9 bases, the J end by 10 bases, with 26 bases between. CDR3 loop: CATSDGGPSGREQFF. In nucleotides, the CDR3 is TGCGCCACCAGTGATGGAGGGCCCTCCGGGCGGGAGCAGTTCTTC.